Presented here are 19 T cell receptor beta chains from one specimen sequenced in a study of patients and donors after allogeneic stem cell transplantation. A single record per CDR3 protein comes from TCRdb applying MiXCR to the RT-PCR reads. The data contain approximately 160,000 distinct CDR3 sequences, over 25% of them singletons. Sequencing input: blood, either unsorted or a sorted T cell fraction (not recorded which). The receptors shown here come from a human donor who was either an allogeneic HSCT recipient or a stem cell or donor lymphocyte infusion donor (not recorded which). It is not recorded whose cells these are; they may come from a transplant donor.

The rearrangement uses TRBV2 and TRBJ1-5, with D possibly TRBD1 on 5 matching bases. The CDR3 contains 15 residues. Germline lookup yields CDR1 SNHLY and CDR2 FYNNEI. Trimming shortened V by 3 bases and J by 7 bases, and 16 bases separated the two germline ends. CDR3 coding DNA: TGTGCCAGCAGTGACGGGACTATAATGGGCCAGCCCCAGCATTTT. Translating it yields CASSDGTIMGQPQHF.

The chain carries TRBV20-1 and TRBJ2-1, with 9 bases aligning to TRBD2. Germline V gene lookup returns CDR1 DFQATT and CDR2 SNEGSKA (reference sequence). The ends lost 6 bases at V and 4 bases at J; junction bases unmatched: 13. This CDR3 contains 16 residues. The CDR3 region has the DNA TGCAGTGCCCCTAACCTCGGAGCGGGAGGTTACAATGAGCAGTTCTTC. This encodes CSAPNLGAGGYNEQFF.

This clonotype was detected a few times. The genes are TRBV4-3 and TRBJ2-1; TRBD2 aligns across 13 bases. The germline V gene has CDR1 LGHNA and CDR2 YSLEER. The CDR3 is 16 residues long. With V trimmed by 0 bases and J by 8 bases, 4 bases remained unmatched. The CDR3 nucleotides read TGCGCCAGCAGCCAAGACCGACTAGCGGGAGGTCATGAGCAGTTCTTC. It codes for CASSQDRLAGGHEQFF.

The chain recombines TRBV6-5 with TRBJ2-7; D uncertain. The CDR3 loop spans 13 amino acids. The V and J ends lost 6 bases and 6 bases respectively, with 15 bases between them. Germline values: CDR1 MNHEY, CDR2 SVGAGI. The DNA for the CDR3 is TGTGCCAGCAGGAATCAAGCTTGGCGCGAGCAGTACTTC. Protein sequence: CASRNQAWREQYF.

The genes are TRBV4-3 and TRBJ2-1; D unclear. CDR3 length equals 14 residues. CDR1 and CDR2 from the germline V gene are LGHNA and YSLEER. The V and J ends lost 1 base and 2 bases respectively, with 6 bases between them. For the CDR3, the DNA is TGCGCCAGCAGCCAAGTAGGAGCCTACAATGAGCAGTTCTTC. Its translation: CASSQVGAYNEQFF.

CDR3 sequence (DNA): TGCAGTGCTAGAGATCTATTAGCGGGAGTGTCCTACAATGAGCAGTTCTTC. Translated: CSARDLLAGVSYNEQFF. The V and J genes are TRBV20-1 and TRBJ2-1; 9 bases fit TRBD2. Germline-derived CDR1 and CDR2 are DFQATT and SNEGSKA (reference sequence). Losses at the gene ends were 0 bases for V and 1 base for J; bases not matched to a gene: 7. The CDR3 is 17 amino acids.

The V call is TRBV3-1, the J call TRBJ2-7; tentative D call: TRBD1 (6 bases). Germline V gene sequence: CDR1 LGHDT, CDR2 YNNKEL (reference sequence). The V gene lost 3 bases and the J gene lost 6 bases, with 15 bases spanning the gap. The CDR3 covers 14 residues. The DNA of the CDR3 is TGTGCCAGCAGCCAGGAATTACAGGGCTTCGAGCAGTACTTC. It specifies CASSQELQGFEQYF.

There are many counts of this clonotype. This chain connects TRBV20-1 to TRBJ2-3; D is uncertain. The V gene's germline CDR1 is DFQATT and CDR2 SNEGSKA (reference sequence). The CDR3 sequence is 13 residues long. V was clipped by 3 bases and J by 1 base, with 8 bases between them. The CDR3 region is CSASSYRTDTQYF. In DNA form, the CDR3 reads TGCAGTGCTAGCTCCTACCGCACAGATACGCAGTATTTT.

The chain uses TRBV20-1 and TRBJ2-1; tentative D call: TRBD1 (8 bases). With 1 base removed from V and 9 bases from J, the gap between germline ends came to 16 bases. There are 14 residues in the CDR3. Germline V gives CDR1 DFQATT, CDR2 SNEGSKA (reference sequence). CDR3 sequence: CSARGTGGEGEQFF. The CDR3 coding sequence is TGCAGTGCTAGAGGCACAGGGGGGGAAGGTGAGCAGTTCTTC.

The V and J genes are TRBV6-5 and TRBJ2-1; a possible D gene is TRBD1 (5 bases). In germline, CDR1 is MNHEY, CDR2 SVGAGI. V was trimmed by 5 bases and J by 10 bases, leaving 12 bases between them. CDR3 size: 12 residues. Here the CDR3 DNA reads TGTGCCAGCAGTACCAGGGCTAGGGAGCAGTTCTTC. Its protein product is CASSTRAREQFF.

This chain links TRBV5-6 with TRBJ2-7, with 9 bases that match TRBD2. V shed 4 bases, J shed 3 bases, and the junction held 11 bases outside the gene matches. CDR3 length: 16 amino acids. CDR1 and CDR2 (germline): SGHDT, YYEEEE. CDR3 region: CASSPAGGLAFYEQYF. The CDR3 DNA is TGTGCCAGCAGCCCGGCGGGCGGACTAGCGTTCTACGAGCAGTACTTC. The full variable domain, completed using reference TRBV5-6 and TRBJ2-7, is DAGVTQSPTHLIKTRGQQVTLRCSPKSGHDTVSWYQQALGQGPQFIFQYYEEEERQRGNFPDRFSGHQFPNYSSELNVNALLLGDSALYLCASSPAGGLAFYEQYFGPGTRLTVT.

This clonotype was picked up a small number of times. The chain has TRBV4-2 and TRBJ2-7; tentatively, D is TRBD1 (6 bases). This CDR3 has 14 amino acids. Trimming removed 0 bases from V and 2 bases from J, with 8 bases in between. CDR1 is LGHNA, CDR2 YNFKEQ, per germline. In DNA form, the CDR3 reads TGTGCCAGCAGCCAAGAGCAGGGGACCTACGAGCAGTACTTC. This codes for CASSQEQGTYEQYF.

The V and J genes are TRBV6-5 and TRBJ1-6; D is possibly TRBD1 (6 bases). V shed 1 base and J shed 7 bases, with 17 bases lying between them. The CDR3 totals 17 residues. Per the germline V gene, CDR1 is MNHEY and CDR2 is SVGAGI. CDR3 residues: CASSYLGGRRQNSPLHF. The CDR3 DNA sequence: TGTGCCAGCAGTTACTTAGGGGGGAGGAGGCAGAATTCACCCCTCCACTTT.

The rearrangement joins TRBV6-6 to TRBJ2-5, with D possibly matching TRBD2 (5 bases). The CDR3 totals 19 residues. The V and J ends lost 0 bases and 7 bases respectively, with 27 bases between them. From germline, CDR1 is MNHNY and CDR2 SVGAGI (reference sequence). CDR3 DNA sequence: TGTGCCAGCAGTTACTCGTCCCGAGGTGAGGGAAAGCTCAAGAGGACCCAGTACTTC. It yields the protein CASSYSSRGEGKLKRTQYF.

The J gene is TRBJ2-1, the V gene TRBV4-2; 8 nucleotides align to TRBD1. Trimming removed 4 bases from V and 2 bases from J; junction bases left unmatched: 4. Germline-derived CDR1 and CDR2 are LGHNA and YNFKEQ. The CDR3 has 15 residues. The CDR3 is CASSLRQGPYNEQFF. The CDR3 nucleotides read TGTGCCAGCAGCCTCCGACAGGGGCCCTACAATGAGCAGTTCTTC.

Only a few counts were recorded for this clonotype. The CDR3 here is CSARGPGGGQPQHF. CDR3 sequence (DNA): TGCAGTGCTAGAGGTCCCGGGGGAGGTCAGCCCCAGCATTTT. J is TRBJ1-5 and V is TRBV20-1; possible D gene TRBD1, 5 bases. The CDR3 runs 14 residues. The germline CDR1 and CDR2 sequences are DFQATT and SNEGSKA (reference sequence). With 1 base removed from V and 6 bases from J, the gap between germline ends came to 13 bases.

This clonotype was observed many times. It is likely a read error, because the conserved phenylalanine at the end of the CDR3 is missing. It is unclear where the CDR3 begins or ends on the DNA, so no DNA is shown, and the CDR3 is as TCRdb lists it. V usage is TRBV20-1 and J usage is TRBJ1-1; the table's D call, TRBD1, was not checked against the DNA. The V gene's germline CDR1 is DFQATT and CDR2 SNEGSKA (reference sequence). Ends included, the CDR3 has 10 residues. The CDR3 protein is CSARETQAPR.

The rearrangement links TRBV4-1 to TRBJ2-5, with 7 nucleotides matching TRBD2. V trimming: 0 bases; J trimming: 0 bases; junction bases outside the gene matches: 7. Germline V CDR1 and CDR2: MGHRA, YSYEKL. The CDR3 has 17 residues. CDR3: CASSQDREVWHQETQYF. CDR3 nucleotide sequence: TGCGCCAGCAGCCAAGATCGGGAGGTCTGGCACCAAGAGACCCAGTACTTC.

Ten or more counts support this clonotype. This sequence joins TRBV10-3 and TRBJ1-5; D unclear. In germline, CDR1 is ENHRY, CDR2 SYGVKD. Trimming shortened V by 3 bases and J by 5 bases, and 11 bases separated the two germline ends. This CDR3 contains 14 residues. CDR3 coding DNA: TGTGCCATCAGTGAAGTAAGTTCGTATCAGCCCCAGCATTTT. Its protein is CAISEVSSYQPQHF.